Ten or more counts support the clone carrying this T cell receptor (beta chain). Its antigen is unknown. These data come from a study of blood T cells in healthy people across ages. The study, taken as a whole, reports: Roughly linearly, TCR beta diversity per million T cells fell as age increased.

After removal of 6 bases from V and 8 bases from J, the junction contained 22 bases not matched to a gene. CDR1 and CDR2 from the germline V gene are MDHEN and SYDVKM. The CDR3 length is 18 residues. Primed by a sample-barcoded 5' primer and a J-beta primer mix, a second PCR proceeded for about 6 to 11 cycles. TCRdb reprocessed the 5' RACE reads with MiXCR, giving one entry per CDR3 protein. The sample carries 550,000 to 650,000 distinct CDR3 sequences, roughly a quarter recorded once. These same data were also listed under a study on T cells of mothers and their children. As that report states: Whether pairs are related or unrelated, thymic selection shapes their TCR recombination output in much the same way. Overlap in related mother-child pairs always slightly exceeded unrelated pairs, never significantly.

The TCR was taken from a boy aged 2 to 9 in good health. V usage is TRBV28 and J usage is TRBJ2-4; 7 bases map to TRBD1. Sequencing was carried out using blood. DNA of the CDR3: TGTGCCAGCAGGACCTTCCTACAGGGGCGTGAGGGTGGAGACATTCAGTACTTC. The encoded protein is CASRTFLQGREGGDIQYF.